This passage covers 2 T cell receptor beta chains from one sample sequenced in a study of early T cells in non-severe SARS-CoV-2 infection. Each CDR3 protein is one row after TCRdb ran MiXCR on the 5' RACE reads. Of 60,000 or so distinct CDR3 sequences listed, roughly 12% were seen once; the top ten hold approximately 2.8%. The sample consisted of whole blood. These receptors originate from an adult who was a healthcare worker with PCR-confirmed SARS-CoV-2 infection or an uninfected control (not recorded which).

The rearrangement joins TRBV6-2 or TRBV6-3 to TRBJ2-7; D possibly corresponds to TRBD1 (9 bases). This CDR3 region has 17 residues. The germline V gene encodes CDR1 MNHEY and CDR2 SVGEGT. V was shortened by 6 bases and J by 4 bases, with 25 bases between the two germline ends. As DNA, the CDR3 is TGTGCCAGCAGAGCGAGCGGGGGAAACAGGGGGCGATACGAGCAGTACTTC. Its protein is CASRASGGNRGRYEQYF.

There are many counts of this clonotype. The CDR3 bases are TGTGCCAGCAGCCCCCCACCCCCCAGATCTGGGGGAACTAATGAAAAACTGTTTTTT. Residues: CASSPPPPRSGGTNEKLFF. This sequence joins TRBV7-3 and TRBJ1-4; weak D call: TRBD1 (5 bases). CDR1 and CDR2 (germline): SGHTA, FQGTGA. V was pared by 5 bases and J by 1 base, with 23 bases between. CDR3 size: 19 residues.